Shown below are 9 T cell receptor beta chains from a single sample sequenced in a study of cytomegalovirus exposure and HLA in healthy donors. Generated by immunoSEQ multiplex PCR, the TCRdb table keeps only in-frame clones and is missing some. The sample contains about 98,000 clones, about 95% of which appear only once. Input material: PBMCs. Receptor source: a woman between 18 and 29 years old in good health and CMV-seronegative.

This clone was observed a single time. The genes are TRBV11-3 and TRBJ1-1; D is unclear. CDR3 length: 13 amino acids. CDR1 and CDR2 from the germline V gene are SGHNT and YENEEA. Trimming took off 5 bases at V and 5 bases at J, with 12 bases between the two ends. Here the CDR3 reads CASSVIISTEAFF. CDR3 nucleotides: TGTGCCAGCAGCGTAATTATATCTACTGAAGCTTTCTTT.

The chain joins TRBV5-6 to TRBJ2-6; D gene unclear. CDR1 is SGHDT, CDR2 YYEEEE, per germline. The CDR3 has 15 amino acids. V lost 3 bases and J 0 bases, leaving 7 bases between the germline ends. CDR3 sequence: CASSSDISGANVLTF. DNA of the CDR3: TGTGCCAGCAGCTCAGACATCTCTGGGGCCAACGTCCTGACTTTC.

The chain couples TRBV5-8 to TRBJ2-7, with 7 bases fitting TRBD1. The length of the CDR3 is 15 residues. The V and J ends lost 3 bases and 3 bases, in that order; junction bases with no gene match: 9. CDR1 is SGHTS and CDR2 is YDEGEE in the germline V gene. The CDR3, as DNA: TGTGCCAGCAGCTGGGGGATCGGACAGGTCTACGAGCAGTACTTC. It translates to CASSWGIGQVYEQYF.

This chain connects TRBV5-6 to TRBJ1-1; D gene unclear. Germline V gives CDR1 SGHDT, CDR2 YYEEEE. The CDR3 has 13 amino acids. The V gene lost 3 bases and the J gene lost 6 bases, with 12 bases spanning the gap. CDR3 sequence: CASSWRRIAEAFF. CDR3 sequence (DNA): TGTGCCAGCAGCTGGAGGAGGATCGCTGAAGCTTTCTTT.

This chain joins TRBV27 and TRBJ1-1, with D perhaps TRBD1 (5 bases). Trimming pared 1 base from V and 0 bases from J, leaving 12 bases between. The germline gives CDR1 MNHEY, CDR2 SMNVEV (reference sequence). The CDR3 is 16 amino acids. CDR3 residues: CASSLWGEALNTEAFF. For the CDR3, the DNA is TGTGCCAGCAGTTTATGGGGCGAGGCGTTGAACACTGAAGCTTTCTTT.

The rearrangement links TRBV5-4 to TRBJ1-2; TRBD1 is a possible D gene (5 bases). The CDR3 runs to 14 residues. V lost 0 bases, J lost 10 bases, and 16 bases lay in between. From germline, CDR1 is SGHNT and CDR2 YYREEE (reference sequence). CDR3 sequence: CASSLAGREVVYTF. The CDR3, as DNA: TGTGCCAGCAGCTTGGCCGGCAGGGAAGTGGTCTACACCTTC.

The chain recombines TRBV5-4 with TRBJ1-4, with TRBD1 matching over 9 bases. CDR1 and CDR2 from the germline V gene are SGHNT and YYREEE (reference sequence). The CDR3 is 16 residues long. With V trimmed by 0 bases and J by 8 bases, 8 bases remained unmatched. CDR3 in amino acids: CASSLGDRGVGEKLFF. The CDR3 DNA reads TGTGCCAGCAGCTTGGGAGACAGGGGGGTCGGGGAAAAACTGTTTTTT. Full variable domain (rest looked up from reference TRBV5-4 and TRBJ1-4): ETGVTQSPTHLIKTRGQQVTLRCSSQSGHNTVSWYQQALGQGPQFIFQYYREEENGRGNFPPRFSGLQFPNYSSELNVNALELDDSALYLCASSLGDRGVGEKLFFGSGTQLSVL.

V usage is TRBV4-1 and J usage is TRBJ1-1; D may be TRBD1 (5 bases). Germline values: CDR1 MGHRA, CDR2 YSYEKL. The CDR3 extends over 16 amino acids. The V and J ends lost 1 base and 5 bases respectively, with 17 bases between them. CDR3 nucleotide sequence: TGCGCCAGCAGCCAAGGGGGGGGAGGGGTAAAGACTGAAGCTTTCTTT. Translation: CASSQGGGGVKTEAFF.

J is TRBJ1-3 and V is TRBV4-1, with D maybe TRBD1 (6 bases). Germline V CDR1 and CDR2: MGHRA, YSYEKL. CDR3 length equals 15 residues. V was trimmed by 5 bases and J by 0 bases, leaving 11 bases between them. DNA for the CDR3: TGCGCCAGCAGCTATACAGGGAGCTCTGGAAACACCATATATTTT. As protein: CASSYTGSSGNTIYF.